The following is a T cell receptor beta chain sequence with its context. What it recognizes is unknown. The sample comes from a study of blood T cells in healthy people across ages. Findings of the study overall: While age rose, TCR beta diversity per million T cells dropped in a roughly linear way.

Primed by a sample-barcoded 5' primer and a J-beta primer mix, a second PCR proceeded for about 6 to 11 cycles. Each CDR3 protein is one row after TCRdb ran MiXCR on the 5' RACE reads. The sample consists of 600,000 to 850,000 distinct CDR3 sequences, roughly 44% of them appearing once. V shed 0 bases and J shed 4 bases, with 16 bases lying between them. The CDR3 loop spans 16 amino acids. Germline CDR1 and CDR2: SGHDT and YYEEEE. This chain connects TRBV5-6 to TRBJ1-1; no definite D call. The receptor's source is a woman in her fifties or sixties in good health. Sequencing was performed on blood. Written as DNA, the CDR3 is TGTGCCAGCAGCTTGGCTCCGGGGAGGAGTGGCACTGAAGCTTTCTTT. It specifies CASSLAPGRSGTEAFF.